Below are 14 T cell receptor beta chains sequenced from a single sample in a study of blood T cell repertoires in COVID-19. Data came from immunoSEQ multiplex PCR; TCRdb stores just in-frame clones and leaves some out. This sample has about 140,000 clones; more than 65% occur once, and the top ten carry around 8%. The source material was peripheral blood. These receptors all stem from a human donor in a cohort sampled during active COVID-19.

The rearrangement uses TRBV6-5 and TRBJ2-3, with TRBD2 as a possible D gene (5 bases). The V end was cut by 7 bases, the J end by 1 base, with 15 bases between. Germline CDR1 reads MNHEY; CDR2 reads SVGAGI. This CDR3 spans 15 amino acids. CDR3 region: CASKLGGPRTDTQYF. The CDR3 DNA reads as TGTGCCAGCAAGTTGGGCGGGCCGCGCACAGATACGCAGTATTTT.

This clone was seen just once. The chain couples TRBV6-5 to TRBJ2-3, with 7 nucleotides matching TRBD1. The CDR3 totals 15 residues. V lost 4 bases and J lost 2; bases outside the gene matches: 6. Looked up from germline, CDR1 is MNHEY and CDR2 is SVGAGI. The CDR3 protein is CASSSNRGNTDTQYF. CDR3 sequence (DNA): TGTGCCAGCAGTTCCAACAGGGGTAACACAGATACGCAGTATTTT.

The rearrangement links TRBV24-1 to TRBJ2-3, with a tentative D call TRBD2 (5 bases). The germline CDR1 and CDR2 sequences are KGHDR and SFDVKD. The CDR3 consists of 14 residues. Deletions cut 1 base from V and 6 bases from J, with 10 bases between. The CDR3, as DNA: TGTGCCACCAGTGATTTTTCACCGGGGGATACGCAGTATTTT. Residues: CATSDFSPGDTQYF.

This chain joins TRBV19 and TRBJ2-5; possibly TRBD2 for D (5 bases). This CDR3 is built from 14 residues. V lost 6 bases to trimming and J lost 2 bases, with 13 bases between them. Per germline, CDR1 LNHDA and CDR2 SQIVND (reference sequence). CDR3 in DNA: TGTGCCAGTAGCGAAACGACTACTCAAGAGACCCAGTACTTC. Translation: CASSETTTQETQYF.

CDR3 region: CASRAGLVSYEQYF. The CDR3 bases are TGTGCCAGCAGAGCGGGACTAGTCTCCTACGAGCAGTACTTC. The chain joins TRBV2 to TRBJ2-7; 8 bases are shared with TRBD2. CDR1 is SNHLY, CDR2 FYNNEI, per germline. V lost 6 bases to trimming and J lost 0 bases; unmatched junction nucleotides: 4. The CDR3 spans 14 residues.

This clone was counted a few times. The chain employs TRBV5-1 and TRBJ2-1, with D possibly being TRBD1 (5 bases). CDR1 and CDR2 from the germline V gene are SGHRS and YFSETQ. This CDR3 comprises 13 residues. The V and J ends lost 0 bases and 10 bases respectively, with 11 bases between them. The DNA for the CDR3 is TGCGCCAGCAGCTTGGACAGGCCAGGGGAGCAGTTCTTC. Translated, it gives CASSLDRPGEQFF.

This clone was picked up a small number of times. This rearrangement joins TRBV5-4 to TRBJ2-4; no definite D call. V was trimmed by 3 bases and J by 0 bases, leaving 10 bases between them. CDR3 length equals 15 residues. The germline V gene has CDR1 SGHNT and CDR2 YYREEE (reference sequence). The CDR3 sequence is CASSSPGLAKNIQYF. The CDR3 DNA is TGTGCCAGCAGCTCACCCGGGTTAGCCAAAAACATTCAGTACTTC.

A note on this clone: Different DNA sequences within this sample yield the same CDR3. The J gene is TRBJ2-5, the V gene TRBV19; 12 bases fit TRBD2. V lost 4 bases, J lost 5 bases, and 5 bases stayed unmatched. This CDR3 contains 15 residues. CDR1 and CDR2 from the germline V gene are LNHDA and SQIVND (reference sequence). CDR3 protein: CASSKTSGGPETQYF. The CDR3, as DNA: TGTGCCAGTAGTAAGACTAGCGGGGGACCTGAGACCCAGTACTTC.

The chain couples TRBV9 to TRBJ2-5, with TRBD2 identical over 8 bases. The CDR3 is 16 residues long. V gave up 5 bases and J gave up 1 base; unmatched junction bases: 10. The germline V gene has CDR1 SGDLS and CDR2 YYNGEE. CDR3 protein: CASSRGGNMPQETQYF. The CDR3 DNA is TGTGCCAGCAGTCGGGGGGGAAATATGCCCCAAGAGACCCAGTACTTC.

This clone was detected only once. CDR3 DNA sequence: TGCGCCAGCAGCTTGCAGGGGCCTGGAGATACGCAGTATTTT. Its translation: CASSLQGPGDTQYF. V is TRBV5-1 and J is TRBJ2-3; possible D gene TRBD1, 6 bases. V shed 1 base and J shed 5 bases, with 11 bases lying between them. Germline V gene sequence: CDR1 SGHRS, CDR2 YFSETQ. The CDR3 spans 14 residues.

This chain uses TRBV5-1 with TRBJ1-4, with a possible D match to TRBD1 (5 bases). The CDR3 contains 15 residues. Trimming pared 1 base from V and 6 bases from J, leaving 13 bases between. CDR1 and CDR2 from the germline V gene are SGHRS and YFSETQ. CDR3 DNA sequence: TGCGCCAGCAGCTTGAGCGGGGCGCGAGATGAAAAACTGTTTTTT. It codes for CASSLSGARDEKLFF.

For the CDR3, the DNA is TGCGCCAGCACCCGGACAGGGTCCACAGATACGCAGTATTTT. Translation gives CASTRTGSTDTQYF. The gene calls are TRBV10-1 and TRBJ2-3; 8 nucleotides line up with TRBD1. Germline V lookup: CDR1 WNHNN, CDR2 SYGVQD (reference sequence). The CDR3 is 14 residues long. J was trimmed by 2 bases and V by 7 bases; bases with no gene match: 5.

This clone has a count of ten or more. J is TRBJ2-2 and V is TRBV28; tentative D call: TRBD1 (6 bases). The germline gives CDR1 MDHEN, CDR2 SYDVKM. This CDR3 has 15 residues. V was cut by 7 bases and J by 5 bases, with 17 bases left in between. CDR3 DNA: TGTGCCAGCAAGGGGTCCAGGGGTGAGACCGGGGAGCTGTTTTTT. It specifies CASKGSRGETGELFF.

V is TRBV5-1 and J is TRBJ2-2; a possible D gene is TRBD2 (6 bases). Germline CDR1 and CDR2: SGHRS and YFSETQ. This CDR3 spans 14 amino acids. V lost 3 bases and J 7 bases, leaving 13 bases between the germline ends. The chain's CDR3 is CASSYGTPGGELFF. In nucleotides, the CDR3 is TGCGCCAGCAGCTACGGGACTCCTGGCGGGGAGCTGTTTTTT.